The clone carrying this T cell receptor (beta chain) showed up just once. Its antigen is not identified. This entry is derived from a study of OX40 agonist ivuxolimab in advanced cancers. Study findings and constraints: Clonal expansion by week 6 occurred in CD4+ and CD8+ blood T cells (at 0.1 to 3.0 mg/kg).

The CDR3 length is 14 residues. Looked up from germline, CDR1 is ENHRY and CDR2 is SYGVKD. Deletions cut 5 bases from V and 6 bases from J, with 15 bases between. Data came from immunoSEQ multiplex PCR; TCRdb stores just in-frame clones and leaves some out. The table includes about 41,000 clones, around 87% detected once. The chain employs TRBV10-3 and TRBJ2-3; D is ambiguous. The receptor's source is an adult with an advanced solid tumor such as melanoma, head and neck, liver or kidney cancer. Sample: CD4+ or CD8+ T cells sorted from blood, taken in a trial of the OX40 agonist ivuxolimab. CDR3 protein: CAISSTHTQDTQYF. In DNA form, the CDR3 reads TGTGCCATCAGTTCGACTCATACCCAGGATACGCAGTATTTT.